These 23 T cell receptor beta chains originate from one sample sequenced in a study of T cell responses to AZD1222 COVID-19 vaccine. Using immunoSEQ multiplex PCR, the repertoire was profiled, and TCRdb retains in-frame clones only, with some absent. The sample carries over 100,000 clones, 85% to 95% recorded once. Here the sequenced sample was peripheral blood, taken on day 0 of AZD1222 vaccination. These receptors originate from an adult in good health.

This chain joins TRBV20-1 and TRBJ2-1; TRBD2 is a possible D gene (6 bases). V was pared by 3 bases and J by 9 bases, with 21 bases between. The CDR3 consists of 15 residues. Germline V gives CDR1 DFQATT, CDR2 SNEGSKA (reference sequence). The CDR3 DNA sequence: TGCAGTGCTAGTCCCCGACCCGGGAGTATGCGTGAGCAGTTCTTC. Its protein product is CSASPRPGSMREQFF.

The V and J genes are TRBV2 and TRBJ2-7; 9 nucleotides agree with TRBD1. J was trimmed by 5 bases and V by 5 bases; bases with no gene match: 10. Germline-derived CDR1 and CDR2 are SNHLY and FYNNEI. The CDR3 has 15 residues. In nucleotides, the CDR3 is TGTGCCAGCAGTAAATTGGACAGGGGAGGCGACGAGCAGTACTTC. It specifies CASSKLDRGGDEQYF.

The chain couples TRBV30 to TRBJ1-6; the match to TRBD1 covers 10 bases. The germline CDR1 and CDR2 sequences are GTSNPN and SVGIG (reference sequence). Unmatched junction bases numbered 7, after V lost 4 bases and J lost 10 bases. The CDR3 is 14 amino acids. CDR3 residues: CAWTTGTGVSPLHF. DNA for the CDR3: TGTGCCTGGACCACCGGGACAGGGGTATCACCCCTCCACTTT.

Comment on this clone: This CDR3 is also generated by other DNA sequences in the sample. V and J are TRBV6-5 and TRBJ1-3; D is unresolved. Germline V gives CDR1 MNHEY, CDR2 SVGAGI. Trimming removed 2 bases from V and 0 bases from J, with 2 bases in between. The CDR3 has 13 amino acids. The CDR3 nucleotides are TGTGCCAGCAGTTACAGCTCTGGAAACACCATATATTTT. Protein: CASSYSSGNTIYF.

The genes are TRBV2 and TRBJ2-3, with 9 bases fitting TRBD1. Germline-derived CDR1 and CDR2 are SNHLY and FYNNEI. With V trimmed by 6 bases and J by 3 bases, 4 bases remained unmatched. The CDR3 contains 14 residues. CDR3 nucleotides: TGTGCCAGCAGAACCGGACAGGGGACAGATACGCAGTATTTT. Translating it yields CASRTGQGTDTQYF.

J is TRBJ1-5 and V is TRBV6-2 or TRBV6-3; D gene uncertain. Trimming left V 6 bases short and J 6 bases short, with 21 bases between. Germline V CDR1 and CDR2: MNHEY, SVGEGT. This CDR3 region has 16 residues. In DNA, the CDR3 is TGTGCCAGCAGCCCTTCCCGGGGAGGGATCGGTCAGCCCCAGCATTTT. Its protein is CASSPSRGGIGQPQHF.

The V call is TRBV11-1, the J call TRBJ2-7, with 8 bases that match TRBD1. The germline V gene has CDR1 SGHAT and CDR2 FQDESV (reference sequence). After removal of 10 bases from V and 3 bases from J, the junction contained 8 bases not matched to a gene. The CDR3 is 13 amino acids. CDR3 region: CATSDRGSYEQYF. CDR3 sequence (DNA): TGTGCCACCTCCGACAGGGGAAGCTACGAGCAGTACTTC.

The chain is built from TRBV9 and TRBJ1-4; a possible D gene is TRBD1 (5 bases). CDR1 is SGDLS and CDR2 is YYNGEE in the germline V gene. The V and J ends lost 4 bases and 7 bases respectively, with 11 bases between them. This CDR3 spans 13 amino acids. CDR3 in DNA: TGTGCCAGCAGCCGGGGACCGACTGAAAAACTGTTTTTT. This sequence encodes CASSRGPTEKLFF.

This clone came up once. The V call is TRBV11-2, the J call TRBJ1-2; D call uncertain. CDR3 length equals 12 residues. Trimming removed 5 bases from V and 8 bases from J, with 12 bases in between. CDR1 and CDR2 from the germline V gene are SGHAT and FQNNGV. The CDR3 sequence: CASSTDLRGYTF. CDR3 coding DNA: TGTGCCAGCAGCACAGACCTAAGGGGCTACACCTTC.

The J gene is TRBJ2-1, the V gene TRBV18; D could derive from TRBD1 or TRBD2 (5 bases each). V gave up 7 bases and J gave up 0 bases, with 13 bases separating them. Per the germline V gene, CDR1 is KGHSH and CDR2 is LQKENI. This CDR3 is built from 15 residues. CDR3 coding DNA: TGTGCCAGCTTTGGGGCTGCGGGCTCCTACAATGAGCAGTTCTTC. Translation gives CASFGAAGSYNEQFF.

V usage is TRBV2 and J usage is TRBJ2-7, with 7 positions matching TRBD1. The CDR3 totals 15 residues. The V gene's germline CDR1 is SNHLY and CDR2 FYNNEI. V gave up 5 bases and J gave up 4 bases; unmatched junction bases: 11. CDR3 DNA: TGTGCCAGCAGTCCTCTGGGACAGCGAAGGTACGAGCAGTACTTC. Translating gives CASSPLGQRRYEQYF.

The chain employs TRBV6-6 and TRBJ2-7; D is possibly TRBD2 (5 bases). The germline CDR1 and CDR2 sequences are MNHNY and SVGAGI (reference sequence). V was pared by 3 bases and J by 3 bases, with 9 bases between. This CDR3 contains 13 residues. The CDR3 reads CASSYSAGYEQYF. In DNA form, the CDR3 reads TGTGCCAGCAGTTATTCCGCGGGCTACGAGCAGTACTTC.

The V and J genes are TRBV4-3 and TRBJ2-7; 10 bases match TRBD2. Trimming cost V 0 bases and J 3 bases; bases outside gene matches: 2. Germline V gene data show CDR1 as LGHNA and CDR2 as YSLEER. CDR3 size: 15 residues. CDR3 loop: CASSQEIAGGYEQYF. CDR3 DNA sequence: TGCGCCAGCAGCCAAGAGATAGCGGGGGGCTACGAGCAGTACTTC.

The rearrangement joins TRBV12-3 or TRBV12-4 to TRBJ2-4, with D perhaps matching TRBD1 or TRBD2 (5 bases each). This CDR3 is built from 12 residues. Trimming shortened V by 5 bases and J by 6 bases, and 8 bases separated the two germline ends. The DNA for the CDR3 is TGTGCCAGCAGTCCCGGGGCAAACATTCAGTACTTC. It codes for CASSPGANIQYF.

This sequence joins TRBV5-1 and TRBJ1-2, with 7 positions matching TRBD1. V was clipped by 4 bases and J by 4 bases; unmatched bases: 4. The CDR3 has 13 amino acids. Germline assignment: CDR1 SGHRS and CDR2 YFSETQ. CDR3 protein: CASSAGTVYGYTF. Here the CDR3 DNA reads TGCGCCAGCAGCGCGGGGACAGTCTATGGCTACACCTTC.

The chain links TRBV25-1 to TRBJ2-1, with 7 bases lining up with TRBD1. Germline CDR1 is MGHDK and CDR2 is SYGVNS. Germline trimming cut 5 bases from V and 10 bases from J; bases unmatched to any gene: 5. The CDR3 spans 12 residues. CDR3 amino acids: CASSFTGVEQFF. CDR3 coding DNA: TGTGCCAGCAGTTTCACAGGGGTCGAGCAGTTCTTC.

This clone was seen just once. The chain is built from TRBV4-1 and TRBJ2-7, with 11 bases lining up with TRBD2. The CDR3 totals 14 residues. CDR1 is MGHRA and CDR2 is YSYEKL in the germline V gene. V dropped 3 bases and J dropped 4; count of bases not matched to a gene: 2. CDR3 sequence (DNA): TGCGCCAGCAGCCAGACTAGCGGGAATTACGAGCAGTACTTC. Its translation: CASSQTSGNYEQYF.

The chain uses TRBV11-3 and TRBJ2-5; possibly TRBD1 for D (5 bases). In germline, CDR1 is SGHNT, CDR2 YENEEA. The CDR3 spans 13 residues. V lost 4 bases and J 5 bases, leaving 11 bases between the germline ends. CDR3 in DNA: TGTGCCAGCAGCTCCACGGACAAGGAGACCCAGTACTTC. Amino acids: CASSSTDKETQYF.

The genes are TRBV5-4 and TRBJ1-1; maybe TRBD1 (5 bases). This CDR3 comprises 16 residues. Germline values: CDR1 SGHNT, CDR2 YYREEE (reference sequence). V lost 3 bases and J lost 0, with 15 bases in between. This CDR3 reads CASSSGGGGVNTEAFF. CDR3 in DNA: TGTGCCAGCAGCTCCGGTGGTGGGGGGGTGAACACTGAAGCTTTCTTT.

This clone was detected once. V is TRBV7-2 and J is TRBJ2-7; 10 nucleotides align to TRBD2. V lost 1 base, J lost 1 base, and 4 bases stayed unmatched. The germline gives CDR1 SGHTA, CDR2 FQGNSA. The CDR3 runs to 16 residues. In nucleotides, the CDR3 is TGTGCCAGCAGCTTAGACACTAGCGGGACATCCTACGAGCAGTACTTC. The encoded protein is CASSLDTSGTSYEQYF.

This rearrangement joins TRBV9 to TRBJ1-5; possibly TRBD1 for D (5 bases). V lost 0 bases and J 0 bases, leaving 19 bases between the germline ends. The CDR3 covers 19 residues. Germline assignment: CDR1 SGDLS and CDR2 YYNGEE. The CDR3: CASSVVDRPDPYSNQPQHF. In nucleotides, the CDR3 is TGTGCCAGCAGCGTAGTAGACAGACCAGACCCGTATAGCAATCAGCCCCAGCATTTT.

The genes are TRBV11-3 and TRBJ2-1; the D gene is possibly TRBD1 (7 bases). Germline values: CDR1 SGHNT, CDR2 YENEEA. Trimming took 8 bases from V and 0 from J, leaving 14 bases between them. This CDR3 is 15 amino acids long. CDR3 DNA sequence: TGTGCCAGCTCAGGGGGGAAGAGCTCCTACAATGAGCAGTTCTTC. Protein sequence: CASSGGKSSYNEQFF.

The rearrangement links TRBV24-1 to TRBJ2-1; tentative D call: TRBD1 (5 bases). The CDR3 runs to 14 residues. Germline V gives CDR1 KGHDR, CDR2 SFDVKD. V was shortened by 2 bases and J by 7 bases, with 11 bases between the two germline ends. CDR3 region: CATSDSQGWNEQFF. In DNA form, the CDR3 reads TGTGCCACCAGTGATTCGCAGGGATGGAATGAGCAGTTCTTC.